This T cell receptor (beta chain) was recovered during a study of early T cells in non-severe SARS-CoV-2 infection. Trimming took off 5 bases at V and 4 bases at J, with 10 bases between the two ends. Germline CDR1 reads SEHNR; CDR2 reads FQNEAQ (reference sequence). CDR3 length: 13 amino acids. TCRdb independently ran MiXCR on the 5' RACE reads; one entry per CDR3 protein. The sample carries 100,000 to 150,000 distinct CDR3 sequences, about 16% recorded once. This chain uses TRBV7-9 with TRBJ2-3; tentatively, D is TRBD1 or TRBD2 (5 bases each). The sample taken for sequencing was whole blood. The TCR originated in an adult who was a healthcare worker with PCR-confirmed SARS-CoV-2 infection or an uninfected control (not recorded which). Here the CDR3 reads CASSPRGPDTQYF. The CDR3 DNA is TGTGCCAGCAGCCCACGGGGCCCAGATACGCAGTATTTT.